One T cell receptor beta chain is described in this entry. Antigen: not known. The data derive from a study of T cells in Graves' hyperthyroidism and ophthalmopathy. RNA transcripts were the template for amplifying TCR beta CDR3 regions. An initial round of RT-PCR targeting the TCR CDR3 relied on the HTBI primer set. Using its own MiXCR run on the multiplex PCR reads, TCRdb lists one record per CDR3 protein. The sample records hundreds of thousands of distinct CDR3 sequences, 14% being singletons. Study-wide findings and caveats: Expanded thyroid clonotypes (above 0.001) were mostly also found in blood.

Trimming removed 5 bases at V and 3 bases at J, with 5 bases between. CDR3 length: 12 residues. Germline CDR1 and CDR2: LNHDA and SQIVND (reference sequence). Clinical symptoms, serum thyroxine, TRAb, thyroid ultrasound and orbital computed tomography informed diagnoses. The V call is TRBV19, the J call TRBJ1-5, with D unresolved. The receptor was derived from a woman in her 40s with Graves' hyperthyroidism. Sequenced input: blood. The CDR3 reads CASSGINQPQHF. In DNA, the CDR3 is TGTGCCAGTAGTGGAATCAATCAGCCCCAGCATTTT.